Shown below are 15 T cell receptor beta chains from a single sample sequenced in a study of T cell responses to AZD1222 COVID-19 vaccine. Here immunoSEQ multiplex PCR was the method, and the copy in TCRdb shows in-frame clones only, minus some. The data show about 150,000 clones, approximately 91% seen once. Sequenced material: peripheral blood, taken 28 days after the second AZD1222 dose. All receptors derive from an adult who received the AZD1222 COVID-19 vaccine.

V is TRBV6-5 and J is TRBJ1-1, with D maybe TRBD1 (6 bases). The CDR3 is 15 residues long. Germline CDR1 MNHEY, CDR2 SVGAGI. V lost 2 bases, J lost 3 bases, and 13 bases lay in between. The CDR3 spells CASSYARQVYTEAFF. For the CDR3, the DNA is TGTGCCAGCAGTTACGCCAGACAGGTCTACACTGAAGCTTTCTTT.

The genes are TRBV6-5 and TRBJ1-5; D is possibly TRBD1 (5 bases). Germline lookup yields CDR1 MNHEY and CDR2 SVGAGI. The V end was cut by 6 bases, the J end by 7 bases, with 13 bases between. The CDR3 has 13 residues. The CDR3 loop is CASRAGGKQPQHF. The CDR3 DNA follows: TGTGCCAGCAGAGCGGGGGGTAAGCAGCCCCAGCATTTT.

This chain joins TRBV7-2 and TRBJ1-2; D is ambiguous. The germline V gene encodes CDR1 SGHTA and CDR2 FQGNSA. The CDR3 extends over 13 amino acids. V gave up 1 base and J gave up 6 bases, with 9 bases separating them. CDR3 protein: CASSLGGSHGYTF. CDR3 in DNA: TGTGCCAGCAGCTTAGGAGGGAGTCATGGCTACACCTTC.

This clone was seen only once. This rearrangement joins TRBV5-1 to TRBJ2-2; perhaps TRBD2 as D (6 bases). The CDR3 has 16 amino acids. Germline values: CDR1 SGHRS, CDR2 YFSETQ. The V end was cut by 0 bases, the J end by 2 bases, with 11 bases between. The CDR3 loop reads CASSLAGTRNTGELFF. In DNA, the CDR3 is TGCGCCAGCAGCTTGGCCGGGACTCGTAACACCGGGGAGCTGTTTTTT.

The V and J genes are TRBV27 and TRBJ2-1, with D possibly called TRBD1 or TRBD2 (5 bases each). Trimming shortened V by 6 bases and J by 6 bases, and 12 bases separated the two germline ends. This CDR3 spans 13 amino acids. The germline V gene encodes CDR1 MNHEY and CDR2 SMNVEV (reference sequence). CDR3 in amino acids: CASRVGVGNEQFF. CDR3 DNA sequence: TGTGCCAGCAGGGTGGGGGTAGGCAATGAGCAGTTCTTC.

This chain connects TRBV7-9 to TRBJ1-2; a possible D gene is TRBD1 (5 bases). Trimming removed 5 bases from V and 7 bases from J, with 20 bases in between. The CDR3 runs 15 residues. Germline V gene data show CDR1 as SEHNR and CDR2 as FQNEAQ (reference sequence). CDR3 in amino acids: CASSLRGEGLSGYTF. Written as DNA, the CDR3 is TGTGCCAGCAGCCTTCGGGGGGAAGGATTGTCTGGCTACACCTTC.

The V call is TRBV19, the J call TRBJ2-5, with 7 bases fitting TRBD2. CDR3 size: 12 residues. The junction had 1 base not matched to a gene; V was cut back by 5 bases and J by 4 bases. Germline CDR1 is LNHDA and CDR2 is SQIVND (reference sequence). This chain's CDR3 is CASSERGETQYF. CDR3 DNA: TGTGCCAGTAGTGAGCGGGGAGAGACCCAGTACTTC.

V usage is TRBV5-1 and J usage is TRBJ1-2; 12 bases line up with TRBD1. This CDR3 is built from 18 residues. The trim removed 4 bases at V and 8 bases at J, leaving 18 bases unmatched. Germline loops: CDR1 SGHRS, CDR2 YFSETQ. The CDR3 loop is CASSREPPGQGAPGGYTF. The CDR3 DNA sequence: TGCGCCAGCAGCCGGGAACCACCGGGACAGGGGGCGCCCGGGGGCTACACCTTC.

The chain joins TRBV18 to TRBJ2-1; D gene ambiguous. V lost 0 bases to trimming and J lost 9 bases, with 12 bases between them. CDR1 and CDR2 from the germline V gene are KGHSH and LQKENI. The CDR3 length is 14 residues. Here the CDR3 DNA reads TGTGCCAGCTCACCACCCGGCCAGCTCGGTGAGCAGTTCTTC. It encodes CASSPPGQLGEQFF.

Comments on this clone: The junction shows a germline mismatch at one end, possibly a read error. The chain employs TRBV14 and TRBJ2-7, with 8 bases aligning to TRBD1. This CDR3 has 17 residues. Germline V gives CDR1 SGHDN, CDR2 FVKESK. The CDR3 coding sequence is TGTGCCAGCAGCCAACTGGGTGGCAGGGGGCGATCCTCCGAGCAGTACTTC. Its translation: CASSQLGGRGRSSEQYF.

The rearrangement joins TRBV4-2 to TRBJ1-4, with no clear D. The CDR3 is made up of 13 amino acids. With 1 base removed from V and 8 bases from J, the gap between germline ends came to 8 bases. Per the germline V gene, CDR1 is LGHNA and CDR2 is YNFKEQ. The CDR3 sequence is CASSQVVGEKLFF. The CDR3, as DNA: TGTGCCAGCAGCCAAGTCGTCGGGGAAAAACTGTTTTTT.

The V and J genes are TRBV19 and TRBJ2-2; unclear D gene. The CDR3 covers 14 residues. The germline CDR1 and CDR2 sequences are LNHDA and SQIVND (reference sequence). Trimming took 7 bases from V and 1 from J, leaving 10 bases between them. This CDR3 reads CASNRGWNTGELFF. The DNA of the CDR3 is TGTGCCAGTAATCGCGGCTGGAACACCGGGGAGCTGTTTTTT. Based on the CDR3 plus reference TRBV19 and TRBJ2-2, the full variable domain is DGGITQSPKYLFRKEGQNVTLSCEQNLNHDAMYWYRQDPGQGLRLIYYSQIVNDFQKGDIAEGYSVSREKKESFPLTVTSAQKNPTAFYLCASNRGWNTGELFFGEGSRLTVL.

The rearrangement joins TRBV9 to TRBJ2-5, with D perhaps matching TRBD2 (6 bases). This CDR3 region has 15 residues. V lost 3 bases and J 0 bases, leaving 12 bases between the germline ends. Germline values: CDR1 SGDLS, CDR2 YYNGEE. Here the CDR3 reads CASSAGTSYQETQYF. The CDR3 DNA follows: TGTGCCAGCAGCGCCGGGACTTCGTACCAAGAGACCCAGTACTTC.

The chain couples TRBV9 to TRBJ1-2; a weak D match, TRBD1 (5 bases). CDR1 and CDR2 (germline): SGDLS, YYNGEE. The V and J ends lost 2 bases and 7 bases respectively, with 12 bases between them. The CDR3 length is 13 residues. DNA of the CDR3: TGTGCCAGCAGCGTTCAGGGTTTTGGTGGCTACACCTTC. Protein sequence: CASSVQGFGGYTF.

The V gene is TRBV6-5, the J gene TRBJ2-7; D ambiguous. CDR3 length equals 13 residues. Deletions cut 6 bases from V and 4 bases from J, with 13 bases between. Germline CDR1 is MNHEY and CDR2 is SVGAGI. The CDR3 nucleotides are TGTGCCAGCAGGAACAACGACGCTTACGAGCAGTACTTC. Translated, it gives CASRNNDAYEQYF.